The TCR beta chain described here comes from a study of neurological immune-mediated disorders (dated by TCRdb to about 2019). Turning to the overall study: The study compared peripheral blood TCR-beta repertoires of HTLV-I-associated myelopathy (HAM/TSP) patients, multiple sclerosis patients and healthy controls using UMI-based sequencing. Longitudinal samples, technical triplicates and paired sorted CD4+ and CD8+ T-cell subsets, alongside PBMC samples, were included among the approximately 98 TCR-beta libraries. Each longitudinal HAM/TSP and healthy donor was sampled at 3 time-points spaced at roughly 3-40 month intervals. The cohort included about 70 subjects: 14 with HAM/TSP, some 35 with multiple sclerosis, and roughly 20 healthy controls. What the study reported, not specific to this receptor: TCR clonal expansion was highest in HAM/TSP patients and lowest in MS patients, with MS patients falling below even healthy controls. Expanded clones from different subjects shared no identical CDR3 amino acid sequences, which suggests that TCR-beta repertoires were private in all groups.

cDNA was synthesized by template-switch 5'RACE using a primer carrying a 10-nucleotide random unique molecular identifier by which each TCR transcript was tagged. Over 180 million TCR-beta sequences, covering 15-18 subjects, were produced in each sequencing run. The RNeasy kit was used for extraction of total RNA. The KAPA Real-time Library Amplification kit was used to amplify TCR-beta VDJ regions with primers targeting the TCR constant region and the 5'RACE anchor. A first PCR added sample indexes and Illumina adaptors, and a second PCR then raised library yield. The roughly 650 bp TCR product was size-selected on a 2% E-gel SizeSelection system after Ampure bead purification. Library quality was checked on a Bioanalyzer, concentration was measured with Qubit, and libraries were quantified with the Kapa Library Quantification kit before pooling. Libraries were sequenced paired-end 2 x 150 bp on an Illumina HiSeq 2500. To increase sequence diversity, about 23-32% phiX was spiked into each library pool. Turning to the authors' computational methods: The quality-filtered reads were processed with the UMI-based MiGEC pipeline, whose error correction step removed more than 85% of the raw TCR sequences. IMGT germline references were used for aligning VDJ genes, and each clonotype was defined as a unique CDR3 amino acid sequence together with its V-J genes. Clonal expansion, Shannon diversity, and CDR3 relatedness (CalcPairwiseDistances, ClusterSamples) were evaluated with VDJtools, and phylogenetic trees were built with CLCbio workbench. Using coefficient-of-variation modelling across technical triplicates, the study counted a clone as expanded if it had at least 8 unique UMIs. TCRdb's own reprocessing of the public reads used fastp at Q25 and MiXCR and kept productive beta chains. Every entry covers one CDR3 protein and lists the most common genes and DNA from its rows. Here the V and J calls rest on TCRdb's processing, not on the authors' analysis. In this sample the table shows some 68,000 distinct CDR3 sequences, around 15% of which occur a single time. Under 5.5% of the sample goes to the ten largest clones.

The germline V gene yields MGHRA for CDR1 and YSYEKL for CDR2. V drops 2 bases and J drops 5 bases, leaving 7 bases in between. The CDR3 runs 13 amino acids, cysteine and phenylalanine included. The CDR3 DNA has 39 bases and is translated from base 1. Many counts were recorded for this clonotype. Its binding antigen is unknown. The input lacks base qualities; no much larger clone sits a single base away. The sample's time point label is to be understood as: longitudinal time-point 1 (baseline). For the unsorted PBMC libraries, 2 million PBMCs were stored in RNAlater at -80 degrees C until RNA extraction and were used to generate the libraries. Peripheral blood was subjected to Ficoll-Hypaque density gradient centrifugation to isolate PBMCs, which were then cryopreserved in liquid nitrogen.

This receptor chain uses TRBV4-1 and TRBJ1-5; no D segment can be confidently identified. Sequencing was performed on PBMCs. The sequence was obtained from a female donor with HTLV-1-associated myelopathy (HAM/TSP). The DNA is TGCGCCAGCAGCCAATCCGCCGATCAGCCCCAGCATTTT. It codes for CASSQSADQPQHF.